The rows below give T cell receptor beta chains drawn from one sample of a study of T-cell memory formation after mild COVID-19. One entry per CDR3 protein, called by TCRdb with MiXCR from the 5' RACE reads. Altogether about 150,000 distinct CDR3 sequences are present, 14% being singletons, with the ten largest covering 11% to 15%. The sample consisted of PBMCs or a T cell subset sorted from them (not recorded which). Source of these receptors: an adult woman who had mild COVID-19 (a few samples of this study predate the infection). Cell type and time point are not known. The CDR3 runs from the conserved cysteine through the conserved F or W. Each record gives: V gene, J gene, clone size, D gene, CDR3 protein, CDR3 DNA. A D gene is named only where the DNA matches it firmly. Some rows mark clone size as missing; the rest say once, few, many or name a class of expanded clone.

>TRBV7-3|TRBJ2-3|.|.
CASSFREGTQYF
TGTGCCAGCAGCTTTAGAGAGGGGACGCAGTATTTT
>TRBV30|TRBJ2-1|.|.
CAWTGRPQYEQFF
TGTGCCTGGACAGGGCGTCCCCAATATGAGCAGTTCTTC
>TRBV6-2/TRBV6-3|TRBJ2-1|few|.
CASSYLRGTVGEQFF
TGTGCCAGCAGTTACCTTAGGGGAACGGTCGGTGAGCAGTTCTTC
>TRBV4-1|TRBJ2-7|.|.
CASSQERDPRYEQYF
TGCGCCAGCAGCCAAGAAAGGGACCCCCGCTACGAGCAGTACTTC
>TRBV7-2|TRBJ2-3|.|.
CASSLGGGADTQYF
TGTGCCAGCAGCTTAGGAGGGGGGGCAGATACGCAGTATTTT
>TRBV29-1|TRBJ1-2|.|.
CSVVTGKDAGYTF
TGCAGCGTTGTAACAGGGAAAGATGCTGGCTACACCTTC
>TRBV27|TRBJ2-7|.|.
CASSRRQGSSYEQYF
TGTGCCAGCAGTCGACGTCAGGGCAGCTCCTACGAGCAGTACTTC
>TRBV9|TRBJ1-2|.|TRBD1
CASSATTGGEGGYTF
TGTGCCAGCAGCGCGACCACAGGGGGCGAGGGTGGCTACACCTTC
>TRBV7-9|TRBJ2-5|.|.
CASSLSRGETQYF
TGTGCCAGCAGCTTAAGCAGGGGAGAGACCCAGTACTTC
>TRBV27|TRBJ2-5|many|.
CASSVTSPETQYF
TGTGCCAGCAGTGTGACCTCCCCGGAGACCCAGTACTTC
>TRBV3-1|TRBJ1-2|few|.
CASSHDAGYGYTF
TGTGCCAGCAGCCATGACGCTGGGTATGGCTACACCTTC
>TRBV12-3/TRBV12-4|TRBJ2-4|few|.
CASSSVRGLVAKNIQYF
TGTGCCAGCAGTTCGGTTAGGGGCTTGGTTGCCAAAAACATTCAGTACTTC
>TRBV9|TRBJ1-1|.|.
CASSPGVGSYTEAFF
TGTGCCAGCAGCCCAGGGGTCGGTTCCTACACTGAAGCTTTCTTT
>TRBV5-4|TRBJ2-1|many|.
CASSLELREPRFF
TGTGCCAGCAGCTTGGAGCTCCGGGAACCCAGATTCTTC
>TRBV21-1|TRBJ2-3|.|.
CASSFRLAGGTDTQYF
TGTGCCAGCAGCTTCCGACTAGCGGGCGGCACAGATACGCAGTATTTT